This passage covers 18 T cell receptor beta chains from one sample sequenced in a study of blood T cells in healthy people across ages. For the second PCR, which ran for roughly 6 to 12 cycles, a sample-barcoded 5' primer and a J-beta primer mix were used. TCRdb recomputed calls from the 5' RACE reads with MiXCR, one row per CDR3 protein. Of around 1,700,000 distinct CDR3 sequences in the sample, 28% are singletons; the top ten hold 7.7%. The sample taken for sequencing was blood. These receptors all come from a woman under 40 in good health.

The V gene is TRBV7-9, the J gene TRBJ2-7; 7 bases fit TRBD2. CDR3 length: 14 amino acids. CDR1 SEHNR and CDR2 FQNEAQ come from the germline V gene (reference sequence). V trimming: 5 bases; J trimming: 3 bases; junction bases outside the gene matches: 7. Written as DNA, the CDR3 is TGTGCCAGCAGCCGGATCGGGGGGTTCTACGAGCAGTACTTC. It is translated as CASSRIGGFYEQYF.

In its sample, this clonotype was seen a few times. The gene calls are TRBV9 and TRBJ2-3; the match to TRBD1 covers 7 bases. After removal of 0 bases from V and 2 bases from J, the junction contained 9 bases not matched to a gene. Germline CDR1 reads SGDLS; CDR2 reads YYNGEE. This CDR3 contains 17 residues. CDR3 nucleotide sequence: TGTGCCAGCAGCGTAGCTACAGGGGAGTGGGTCACAGATACGCAGTATTTT. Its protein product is CASSVATGEWVTDTQYF.

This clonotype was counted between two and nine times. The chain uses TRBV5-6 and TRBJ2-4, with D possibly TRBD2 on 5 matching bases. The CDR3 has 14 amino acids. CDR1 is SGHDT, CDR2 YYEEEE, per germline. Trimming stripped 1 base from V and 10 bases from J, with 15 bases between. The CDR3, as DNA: TGTGCCAGCAGCTTGTCTAGGACTGGAGAAATTCAGTACTTC. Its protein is CASSLSRTGEIQYF.

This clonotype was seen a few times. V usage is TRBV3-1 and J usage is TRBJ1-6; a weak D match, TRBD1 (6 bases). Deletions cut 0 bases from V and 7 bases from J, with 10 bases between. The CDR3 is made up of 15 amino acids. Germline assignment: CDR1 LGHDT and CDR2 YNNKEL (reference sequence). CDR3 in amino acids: CASSQEGGPNSPLHF. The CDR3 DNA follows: TGTGCCAGCAGCCAAGAAGGGGGGCCGAATTCACCCCTCCACTTT.

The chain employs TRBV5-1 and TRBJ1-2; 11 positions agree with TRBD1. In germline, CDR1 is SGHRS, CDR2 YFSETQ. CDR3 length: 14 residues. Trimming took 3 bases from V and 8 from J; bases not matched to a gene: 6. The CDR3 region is CASSSGQGEQGYTF. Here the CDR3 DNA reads TGCGCCAGCAGCTCGGGACAGGGGGAGCAGGGCTACACCTTC.

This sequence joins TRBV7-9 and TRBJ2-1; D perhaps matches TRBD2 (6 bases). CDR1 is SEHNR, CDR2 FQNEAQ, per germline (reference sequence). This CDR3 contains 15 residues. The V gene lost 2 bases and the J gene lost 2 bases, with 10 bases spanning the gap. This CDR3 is CASSLWGEPYNEQFF. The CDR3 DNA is TGTGCCAGCAGCTTATGGGGGGAGCCCTACAATGAGCAGTTCTTC.

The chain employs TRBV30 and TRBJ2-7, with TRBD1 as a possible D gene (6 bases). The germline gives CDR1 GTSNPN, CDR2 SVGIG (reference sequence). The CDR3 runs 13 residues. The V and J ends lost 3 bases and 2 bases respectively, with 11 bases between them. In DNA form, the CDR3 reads TGTGCCTGGAGCCAGGGGAGACCCTACGAGCAGTACTTC. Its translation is CAWSQGRPYEQYF.

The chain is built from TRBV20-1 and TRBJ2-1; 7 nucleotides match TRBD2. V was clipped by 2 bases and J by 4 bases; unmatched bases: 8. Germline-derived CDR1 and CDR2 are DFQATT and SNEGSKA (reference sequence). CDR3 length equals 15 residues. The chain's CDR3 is CSARFSGAGYNEQFF. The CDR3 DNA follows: TGCAGTGCTAGATTCAGCGGGGCCGGTTACAATGAGCAGTTCTTC.

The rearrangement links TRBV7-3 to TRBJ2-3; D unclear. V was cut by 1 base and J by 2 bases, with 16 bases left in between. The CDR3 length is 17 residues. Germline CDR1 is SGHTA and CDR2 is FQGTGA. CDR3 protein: CASSLRPGSYSTDTQYF. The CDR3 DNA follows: TGTGCCAGCAGCTTAAGGCCAGGCAGTTACTCCACAGATACGCAGTATTTT.

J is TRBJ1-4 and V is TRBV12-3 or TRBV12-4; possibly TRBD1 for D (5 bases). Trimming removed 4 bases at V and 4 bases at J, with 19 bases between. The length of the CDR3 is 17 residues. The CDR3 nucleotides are TGTGCCAGCAGTTCGGGGCCCGAGGGACGGATTAATGAAAAACTGTTTTTT. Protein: CASSSGPEGRINEKLFF.

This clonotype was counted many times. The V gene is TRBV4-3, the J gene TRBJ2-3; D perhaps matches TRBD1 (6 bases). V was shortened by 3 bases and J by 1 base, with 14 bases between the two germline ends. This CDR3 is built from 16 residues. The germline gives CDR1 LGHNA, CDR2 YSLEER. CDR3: CASSHIRQERTDTQYF. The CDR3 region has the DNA TGCGCCAGCAGCCACATTCGACAGGAACGCACAGATACGCAGTATTTT.

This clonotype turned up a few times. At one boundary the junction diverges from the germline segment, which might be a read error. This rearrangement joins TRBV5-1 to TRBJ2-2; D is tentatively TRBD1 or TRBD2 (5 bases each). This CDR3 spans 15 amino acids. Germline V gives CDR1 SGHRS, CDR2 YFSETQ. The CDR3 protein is CVSSLRSGPTGELFF. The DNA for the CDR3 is TGCGTCAGCAGCTTGCGATCGGGACCCACCGGGGAGCTGTTTTTT.

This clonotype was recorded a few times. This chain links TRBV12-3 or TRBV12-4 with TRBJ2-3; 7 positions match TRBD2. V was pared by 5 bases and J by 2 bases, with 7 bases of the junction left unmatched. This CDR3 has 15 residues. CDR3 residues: CASSVRDYYTDTQYF. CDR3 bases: TGTGCCAGCAGTGTCCGGGACTATTACACAGATACGCAGTATTTT.

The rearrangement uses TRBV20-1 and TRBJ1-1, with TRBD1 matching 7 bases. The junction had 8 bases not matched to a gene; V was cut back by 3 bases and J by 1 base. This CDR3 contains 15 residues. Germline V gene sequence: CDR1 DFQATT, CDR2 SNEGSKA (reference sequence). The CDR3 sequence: CSARGSAGGNTEAFF. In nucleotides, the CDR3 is TGCAGTGCTAGGGGGTCTGCAGGGGGGAACACTGAAGCTTTCTTT.

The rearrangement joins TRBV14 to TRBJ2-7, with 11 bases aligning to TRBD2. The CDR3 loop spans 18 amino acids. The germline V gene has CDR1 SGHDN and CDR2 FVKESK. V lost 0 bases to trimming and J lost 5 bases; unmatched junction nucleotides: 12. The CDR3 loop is CASSQDGPRLAGRDEQYF. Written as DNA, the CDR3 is TGTGCCAGCAGCCAAGATGGCCCTCGACTAGCGGGACGAGACGAGCAGTACTTC.

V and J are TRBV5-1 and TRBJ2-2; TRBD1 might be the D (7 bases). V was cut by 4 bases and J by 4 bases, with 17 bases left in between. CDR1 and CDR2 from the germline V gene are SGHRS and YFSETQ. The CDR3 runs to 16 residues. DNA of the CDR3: TGCGCCAGCAGCCTTGCTCAGGGGGGCGGCACCGGGGAGCTGTTTTTT. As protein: CASSLAQGGGTGELFF.

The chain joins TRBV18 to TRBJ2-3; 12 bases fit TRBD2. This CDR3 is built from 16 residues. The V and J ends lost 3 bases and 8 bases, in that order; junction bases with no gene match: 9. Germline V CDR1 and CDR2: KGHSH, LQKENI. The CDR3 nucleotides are TGTGCCAGCTCACCGCAGGGACTAGCGGGCTCTCTTACGCAGTATTTT. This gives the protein CASSPQGLAGSLTQYF.

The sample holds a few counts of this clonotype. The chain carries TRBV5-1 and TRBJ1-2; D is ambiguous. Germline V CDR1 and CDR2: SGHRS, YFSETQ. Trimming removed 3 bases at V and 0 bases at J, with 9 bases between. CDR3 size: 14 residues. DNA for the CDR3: TGCGCCAGCAGCTCGGACGGAACTAACTATGGCTACACCTTC. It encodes CASSSDGTNYGYTF.